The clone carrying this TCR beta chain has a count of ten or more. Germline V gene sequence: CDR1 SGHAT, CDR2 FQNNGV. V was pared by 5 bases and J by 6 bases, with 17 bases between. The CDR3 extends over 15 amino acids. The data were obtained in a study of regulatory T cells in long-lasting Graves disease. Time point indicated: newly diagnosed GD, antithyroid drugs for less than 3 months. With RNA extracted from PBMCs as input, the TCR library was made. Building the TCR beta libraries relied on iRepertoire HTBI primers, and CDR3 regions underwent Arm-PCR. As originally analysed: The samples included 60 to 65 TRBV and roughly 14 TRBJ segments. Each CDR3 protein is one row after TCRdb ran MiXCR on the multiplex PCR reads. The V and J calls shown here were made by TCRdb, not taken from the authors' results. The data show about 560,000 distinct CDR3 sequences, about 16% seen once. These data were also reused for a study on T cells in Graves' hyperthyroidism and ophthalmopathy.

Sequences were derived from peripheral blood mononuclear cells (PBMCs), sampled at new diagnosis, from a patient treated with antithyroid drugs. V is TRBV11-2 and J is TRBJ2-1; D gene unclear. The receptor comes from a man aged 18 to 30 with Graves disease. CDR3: CASSLQLAGFNEQFF. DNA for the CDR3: TGTGCCAGCAGCCTCCAGCTGGCCGGCTTCAATGAGCAGTTCTTC.